This paragraph covers one T cell receptor beta chain sequence. What it recognizes is unknown. V lost 7 bases to trimming and J lost 8 bases, with 17 bases between them. Germline CDR1 and CDR2: MDHEN and SYDVKM. The CDR3 contains 13 residues. The source of the sample is a study of T-cell memory formation after mild COVID-19. Study summary: Each donor largely had its own TCR clusters. Study results and caveats: Whether second-wave clones peaking at day 37 were SARS-CoV-2 specific went unconfirmed. Later expanders leaned CD4+, whereas day 15 to 85 contracting clones were balanced CD4/CD8.

TCRdb recomputed calls from the 5' RACE reads with MiXCR, one row per CDR3 protein. The data contain about 240,000 distinct CDR3 sequences, roughly a tenth of them seen just once; the ten biggest clones take up under 25%. The sequenced sample consisted of PBMCs or a T cell subset sorted from them (not recorded which). This clonotype was sampled from a man aged 18 to 29 who had mild COVID-19 (a few samples of this study predate the infection). Cell type and time point are not known. The V gene is TRBV28, the J gene TRBJ1-2, with a tentative D call TRBD1 (6 bases). CDR3 loop: CASKIRGAEGYTF. DNA for the CDR3: TGTGCCAGCAAGATTCGGGGGGCGGAGGGCTACACCTTC.